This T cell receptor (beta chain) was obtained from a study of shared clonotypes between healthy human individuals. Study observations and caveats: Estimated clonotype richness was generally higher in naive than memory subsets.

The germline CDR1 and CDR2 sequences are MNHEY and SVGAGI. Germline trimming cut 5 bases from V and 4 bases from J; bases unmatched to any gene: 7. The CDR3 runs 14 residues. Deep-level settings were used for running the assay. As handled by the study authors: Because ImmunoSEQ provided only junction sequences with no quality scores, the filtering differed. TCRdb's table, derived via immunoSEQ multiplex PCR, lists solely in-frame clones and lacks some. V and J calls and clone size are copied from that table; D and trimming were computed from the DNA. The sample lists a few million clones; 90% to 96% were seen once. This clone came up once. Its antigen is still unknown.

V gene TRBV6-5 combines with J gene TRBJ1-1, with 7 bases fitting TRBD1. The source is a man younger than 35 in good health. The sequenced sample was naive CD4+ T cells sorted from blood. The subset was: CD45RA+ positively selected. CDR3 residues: CASSRTGEGTEAFF. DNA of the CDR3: TGTGCCAGCAGTCGCACAGGGGAGGGCACTGAAGCTTTCTTT.